This note documents a single T cell receptor beta chain sequence. The antigen it binds to is not known. Per-base qualities were not stored, and no clone one base away is much larger. The record originates from a study of T cell responses to AZD1222 COVID-19 vaccine (dated by TCRdb to about 2021). Background on the whole study: A total of about 230 trial participants underwent TCR sequencing, of whom roughly 210 received two doses of AZD1222 and about 25 received two doses of the MenACWY control vaccine. Enrollment into the trials was organized by age into subgroups of 18-55, 56-69 and 70-plus years, and those subgroups contained roughly 150, 30 and 60 TCR-sequenced participants, respectively.

Study-wide findings and limitations: Reportedly, close to half of the unique spike-specific TCRs recognized epitopes lying outside the regions that are mutated in the B.1.351 and B.1.1.7 variants. The 56-69-year group was small, and its depth increase did not reach significance, likely because of low power. The vaccine-associated CD4 TCRs covered the entire spike protein, and the dominant responses fell in regions 160-218 and 743-854. Because no day 14 peak-response samples were available, repertoires were characterized only after the peak T cell response. Most participants were white British and females outnumbered males, and the authors suggested that clonal diversity may have been underestimated. A significant rise in spike-specific TCR breadth and depth was observed after two AZD1222 doses relative to day 0 and relative to MenACWY recipients. Conclusions about previously exposed vaccinees are limited because only a handful of AZD1222 recipients were SARS-CoV-2 seropositive at baseline.

What this sample's time point label stands for: about 28 days (+/-7) after the second vaccine dose. AZD1222 recipients with second doses at about 4 weeks or about 12 weeks were pooled, because spike-specific TCR depth and breadth did not differ between schedules. The vaccinee samples were drawn from two UK trials, COV001 and COV002, one of which was a single-blind randomized controlled phase 2/3 trial testing AZD1222 (ChAdOx1 nCoV-19) in healthy adults. For TCRbeta chain sequencing, PBMC samples were collected from trial participants at day 0 and at day 28 after the second dose. The CDR3 regions of human TCRbeta chains were analyzed by immunosequencing. In the paper's pipeline: TCRs in the repertoires were matched against a reference library of SARS-CoV-2-specific TCRs that had been generated with the MIRA antigen-specificity platform. Breadth meant the fraction of unique TCRs that were SARS-CoV-2-associated, whereas depth meant the fraction of total T cells that were SARS-CoV-2-associated. Using the MIRA data, each spike-specific TCR was mapped to the spike region that the TCR reacts to and placed in a CD4 or CD8 class. Log10-transformed breadth and depth values were compared by one-way ANOVA with Sidak's multiple comparisons tests. TCRdb carries this immuneACCESS record with in-frame sequences only. Its versions omit some clonotypes, under half of them owing to an unresolved V gene in the studies checked, with the rest unexplained. V and J calls and clone size are given by that table; D and trimming were obtained from the DNA. This sample holds approximately 70,000 clones; 80% were observed only once. Around an eighth of the sample belongs to the ten largest clones.

The CDR3 numbers 14 residues from cysteine through phenylalanine. Only CDR3 DNA remains: 42 bases, in frame from the first base. V lost 0 bases and J lost 6 bases; the stretch between them is 6 bases long. CDR1 SGHAT and CDR2 FQNNGV were looked up in the germline V gene. This receptor was identified in an adult who received the AZD1222 COVID-19 vaccine. Material: peripheral blood, obtained 28 days after the second AZD1222 dose. The rearrangement joined TRBV11-2 to TRBJ1-6; no D gene can be assigned with confidence. The CDR3 region: CASSLDASNSPLHF. The DNA sequence is TGTGCCAGCAGCTTAGACGCTTCTAATTCACCCCTCCACTTT.